A selection of T cell receptor beta chains follows, all from one sample in a study of cytomegalovirus exposure and HLA in healthy donors. Sequenced by immunoSEQ multiplex PCR; TCRdb stores in-frame clones only, minus some. The sample contains 120,000 to 150,000 clones, approximately 78% of which appear only once. Sequenced sample: PBMCs. Receptor source: a woman between 40 and 55 years old in good health and CMV-seropositive. Both conserved end residues are part of each CDR3. D genes are given only for firm matches. Some rows mark clone size as missing; the rest say once, few, many or name a class of expanded clone.

once	TRBV19	TRBJ2-7	.	TGTGCCAGTAGTAAGGTAGCGGTTTCCTACGAGCAGTACTTC	CASSKVAVSYEQYF
.	TRBV5-1	TRBJ1-1	.	TGCGCCAGCAGCACAGGGAACACTGAAGCTTTCTTT	CASSTGNTEAFF
.	TRBV5-4	TRBJ1-5	TRBD1	TGTGCCAGCAGCTTGGGGACAGGAAGGGATCAGCCCCAGCATTTT	CASSLGTGRDQPQHF
.	TRBV9	TRBJ1-1	.	TGTGCCAGCAGTCGGGACACGAACACTGAAGCTTTCTTT	CASSRDTNTEAFF
.	TRBV6-5	TRBJ2-3	.	TGTGCCAGCAGTTACTCCGGGACTGGCACAGATACGCAGTATTTT	CASSYSGTGTDTQYF
.	TRBV28	TRBJ1-2	TRBD1	TGTGCCAGCAGTCCGAGCAAGGGACAGCAATATTATGGCTACACCTTC	CASSPSKGQQYYGYTF
few	TRBV18	TRBJ2-6	.	TGTGCCAGCTCACCACGAGTCGCTAGCTCTGGGGCCAACGTCCTGACTTTC	CASSPRVASSGANVLTF
.	TRBV6-1	TRBJ1-1	.	TGTGCCAGCAGTGAAATGGGAGGGACAACGAACACTGAAGCTTTCTTT	CASSEMGGTTNTEAFF
.	TRBV14	TRBJ2-7	TRBD2	TGTGCCAGCAGCCCAACCACTAGCGGGAGAACGATATACTTC	CASSPTTSGRTIYF
.	TRBV4-1	TRBJ2-1	TRBD2	TGCGCCAGCAGCTCACCGACTAGCGGGAGATACAATGAGCAGTTCTTC	CASSSPTSGRYNEQFF
.	TRBV27	TRBJ1-2	TRBD1	TGTGCCAGCAGTTCCTCGACAGGGACCTATGGCTACACCTTC	CASSSSTGTYGYTF
.	TRBV27	TRBJ2-2	TRBD1	TGTGCCAGCAGTTTAAGGACAGGGGTTTTGAACCCCGGGGAGCTGTTTTTT	CASSLRTGVLNPGELFF
.	TRBV29-1	TRBJ1-4	TRBD1	TGCAGCGTTGAAGGCCGGGACAGGTCTTGCGAAAAACTGTTTTTT	CSVEGRDRSCEKLFF
.	TRBV16	TRBJ1-1	.	TGTGCCAGCAGCTTGGACAGTAACACTGAAGCTTTCTTT	CASSLDSNTEAFF
.	TRBV6-1	TRBJ1-1	.	TGTGCCAGCAGCCGCCTCGGGGTCGACACTGAAGCTTTCTTT	CASSRLGVDTEAFF
.	TRBV5-6	TRBJ2-1	.	TGTGCCAGCAGCTTGGCCCGGGTGGGCAATGAGCAGTTCTTC	CASSLARVGNEQFF
.	TRBV4-1	TRBJ2-7	TRBD1	TGCGCCAGCAGCCGATCGACAGGGGGAGCGCAGTACTTC	CASSRSTGGAQYF
.	TRBV6-5	TRBJ2-7	.	TGTGCCACCCATCTCAGCGGAAGTTACGAGCAGTACTTC	CATHLSGSYEQYF
few	TRBV5-1	TRBJ1-3	.	TGCGCCAGCAGCTCGGGAGCCGGGCGCTCTGGAAACACCATATATTTT	CASSSGAGRSGNTIYF
.	TRBV18	TRBJ2-3	.	TGTGCCAGCTCACCCCTATCCGCCTCCCCCACAGATACGCAGTATTTT	CASSPLSASPTDTQYF
.	TRBV5-1	TRBJ1-1	TRBD1	TGCGCCAGCAGCGAACAGTCCGGGACAGGGGGCGTCACTGAAGCTTTCTTT	CASSEQSGTGGVTEAFF
once	TRBV6-4	TRBJ1-4	TRBD1	TGTGCCAGCAGTGACCCTGACAGGGAAGGTGAAAAACTGTTTTTT	CASSDPDREGEKLFF
.	TRBV18	TRBJ1-3	.	TGTGCCAGCTCACCACCCGGCGGGAGCTCTGGAAACACCATATATTTT	CASSPPGGSSGNTIYF